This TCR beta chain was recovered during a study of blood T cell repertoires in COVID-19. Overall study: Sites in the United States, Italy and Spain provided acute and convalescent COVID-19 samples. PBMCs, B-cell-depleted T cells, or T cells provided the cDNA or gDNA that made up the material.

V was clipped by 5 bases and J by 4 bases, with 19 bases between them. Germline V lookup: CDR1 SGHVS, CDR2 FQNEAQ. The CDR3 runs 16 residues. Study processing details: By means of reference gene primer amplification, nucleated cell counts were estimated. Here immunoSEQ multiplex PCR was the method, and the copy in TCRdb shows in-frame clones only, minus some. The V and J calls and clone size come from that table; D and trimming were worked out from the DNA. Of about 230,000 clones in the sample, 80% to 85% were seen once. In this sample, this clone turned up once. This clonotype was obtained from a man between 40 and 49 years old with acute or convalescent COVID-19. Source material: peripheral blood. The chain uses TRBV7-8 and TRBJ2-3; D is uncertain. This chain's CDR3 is CASSRQTLLAADTQYF. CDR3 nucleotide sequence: TGTGCCAGCAGCCGCCAGACTCTCCTGGCGGCAGATACGCAGTATTTT.